This TCR beta chain stems from a study of cytomegalovirus exposure and HLA in healthy donors. Study background: Early on, a data release was issued that held about 85 million unique TCRs from HLA-typed donors.

The V gene lost 1 base and the J gene lost 3 bases, with 9 bases spanning the gap. The CDR3 has 14 residues. The V gene's germline CDR1 is SNHLY and CDR2 FYNNEI. The study's findings and limits: Association of a missense DCLRE1C variant with TCR beta V- and J-gene trimming was reported in a later analysis. TCR beta sequences reportedly predicted the HLA-A and HLA-B alleles of most subjects accurately.

This clone was seen only a few times. The antigen remains undetermined. The primer mix had 60 Vbeta and 13 Jbeta primers. The assay was immunoSEQ multiplex PCR, and TCRdb's table has in-frame clones only and misses some. The data hold some 250,000 clones, with around 76% observed a single time. Sequenced: PBMCs. The receptor comes from a woman between 40 and 55 years old in good health and CMV-seropositive. This chain connects TRBV2 to TRBJ1-1; possibly TRBD1 for D (6 bases). The DNA of the CDR3 is TGTGCCAGCAGTGAAGGGCAGGGGTACACTGAAGCTTTCTTT. It codes for CASSEGQGYTEAFF.